This is a list of T cell receptor beta chains from one sample in a study of T-cell reconstitution after alpha-beta-depleted transplantation in children. TCRdb passed the PCR reads through MiXCR, listing each CDR3 protein once. Seen here are some 600,000 distinct CDR3 sequences, approximately 13% observed once, and the top ten hold 2.2%. The sequences come from PBMCs, mostly from graft donor cells, collected 360 days after TCRalphabeta/CD19-depleted stem cell transplant. The origin of the receptors is a male patient aged 5 to 17 who had a stem cell transplant for acute myeloid leukemia, so the T cells may come from the graft donor. Each CDR3 is given with its conserved first and last residue. Fields, in order: V gene, J gene, D gene, clone size, CDR3 DNA, CDR3 protein. A D gene is named only where the DNA matches it firmly. Clone size appears in some rows only: once, few, many, or a class for an expanded clone.

TRBV4-3	TRBJ2-7	TRBD1	NA	TGCGCCAGCAGCCTCGGATCGGACAGGGGTCGGTACGAGCAGTACTTC	CASSLGSDRGRYEQYF
TRBV20-1	TRBJ1-3	NA	NA	TGCAGTGCTAGAGGAGTGGGCTACACCATATATTTT	CSARGVGYTIYF
TRBV6-1	TRBJ1-5	NA	once	TGTGCCAGCAGTGAAGTACGGGCAGTCGCTTTTCAGCCCCAGCATTTT	CASSEVRAVAFQPQHF
TRBV6-5	TRBJ2-1	TRBD2	many	TGTGCCAGCAGTTCTAGCGGGATGTCTTACAATGAGCAGTTCTTC	CASSSSGMSYNEQFF
TRBV19	TRBJ2-7	TRBD1	NA	TGTGCCAGTAGTATCACACGGACAGGGCCCTCCTACGAGCAGTACTTC	CASSITRTGPSYEQYF
TRBV24-1	TRBJ2-5	NA	few	TGTGCCACCAGTGATCTTGGGGTTCGAGAGACCCAGTACTTC	CATSDLGVRETQYF
TRBV28	TRBJ1-1	TRBD1	NA	TGTGCCAGCCAGACAGGGGCCCACACTGAAGCTTTCTTT	CASQTGAHTEAFF
TRBV12-3/TRBV12-4	TRBJ2-3	NA	few	TGTGCCAGCAGTAGGCGGGATAAAATTCAAGATACGCAGTATTTT	CASSRRDKIQDTQYF
TRBV4-3	TRBJ2-6	NA	many	TGCGCCAGCAGCCAAGGCTTATACAGGGTGAGAGCTGGGGCCAACGTCCTGACTTTC	CASSQGLYRVRAGANVLTF
TRBV20-1	TRBJ1-6	NA	NA	TGCAGTGCTCCGGAGGGCGGGACCTCCTATAATTCACCCCTCCACTTT	CSAPEGGTSYNSPLHF
TRBV5-1	TRBJ2-5	TRBD1	many	TGCGCCAGCAGCTTTTCCGGGACAGGTCAAGAGACCCAGTACTTC	CASSFSGTGQETQYF
TRBV5-1	TRBJ2-1	TRBD2	many	TGCGCCAGCAGCTTGAAAAGGGCTAGCGGGAGGAATGAGCAGTTCTTC	CASSLKRASGRNEQFF
TRBV20-1	TRBJ2-7	TRBD1	few	TGCAGTGCTAGTCAAACGGGACAGGGGTACGAGCAGTACTTC	CSASQTGQGYEQYF
TRBV20-1	TRBJ2-2	TRBD2	NA	TGCAGTGCCCAAAATTGGGGGAGGGGCCGGAACGGGGAGCTGTTTTTT	CSAQNWGRGRNGELFF
TRBV12-3/TRBV12-4	TRBJ2-6	TRBD1	NA	TGTGCCAGCAGTTTAAGGCTTCTGGGACAGGGGTACTCTGGGGCCAACGTCCTGACTTTC	CASSLRLLGQGYSGANVLTF
TRBV20-1	TRBJ2-2	TRBD2	many	TGCAGCGCCGGACTAGCGAACACCGGGGAGCTGTTTTTT	CSAGLANTGELFF
TRBV13	TRBJ2-1	NA	many	TGTGCCAGCAGCTCACTGGGCGTAGAGCAGTTCTTC	CASSSLGVEQFF
TRBV5-1	TRBJ2-1	NA	NA	TGCGCCAGCAGCTTGGGCGCGGAGGGTGAACGGTTCTTC	CASSLGAEGERFF
TRBV6-5	TRBJ2-3	TRBD1	few	TGTGCCAGCAGTTCGGCCGGGACAGTGACAGATACGCAGTATTTT	CASSSAGTVTDTQYF
TRBV28	TRBJ2-1	TRBD1	NA	TGTACCAGCAGTTTATACAGGGGTGTCTACAATGAGCAGTTCTTC	CTSSLYRGVYNEQFF
TRBV28	TRBJ2-5	TRBD2	many	TGTGCCAGCAGTTGGCTAGCGGGAGGTTTCCAAGAGACCCAGTACTTC	CASSWLAGGFQETQYF
TRBV7-9	TRBJ2-1	TRBD2	NA	TGTGCCAGCAGCCCGGGACTAGGGGTCGGTGAGCAGTTCTTC	CASSPGLGVGEQFF
TRBV28	TRBJ1-4	NA	few	TGTGCCAGCAGGTTGAGGAGGGGAACTAATGAAAAACTGTTTTTT	CASRLRRGTNEKLFF
TRBV6-2/TRBV6-3	TRBJ2-7	NA	few	TGTGCCAGCAGCCAAAACCTCTTCGCGACCTACGAGCAGTACTTC	CASSQNLFATYEQYF
TRBV18	TRBJ2-5	TRBD1	NA	TGTGCCAGCTCAACTACAGGGGTAGGAGAGACCCAGTACTTC	CASSTTGVGETQYF
TRBV5-1	TRBJ2-3	NA	few	TGCGCCAGCAGCTTGTCGGGGCACGTCGCAGATACGCAGTATTTT	CASSLSGHVADTQYF
TRBV30	TRBJ2-1	NA	NA	TGTGCCTGGAGTGCCGGCCCCAGGGTAGCGGACTTTTGGAATGAGCAGTTCTTC	CAWSAGPRVADFWNEQFF
TRBV20-1	TRBJ2-3	TRBD2	NA	TGCAGTGCTAGTCTAGCGGCCCTGGGAGATACGCAGTATTTT	CSASLAALGDTQYF
TRBV24-1	TRBJ2-5	NA	NA	TGTGCCACCAGTGATCCAGGAGGACGAGAGACCCAGTACTTC	CATSDPGGRETQYF
TRBV7-3	TRBJ2-1	TRBD2	few	TGTGCCAGCAGCTCCTCTAGCGGGAGAGTAGGTGAGCAGTTCTTC	CASSSSSGRVGEQFF
TRBV5-1	TRBJ2-1	NA	many	TGCGCCAGCAGCTTGGGGGATATCTCCTACAATGAGCAGTTCTTC	CASSLGDISYNEQFF